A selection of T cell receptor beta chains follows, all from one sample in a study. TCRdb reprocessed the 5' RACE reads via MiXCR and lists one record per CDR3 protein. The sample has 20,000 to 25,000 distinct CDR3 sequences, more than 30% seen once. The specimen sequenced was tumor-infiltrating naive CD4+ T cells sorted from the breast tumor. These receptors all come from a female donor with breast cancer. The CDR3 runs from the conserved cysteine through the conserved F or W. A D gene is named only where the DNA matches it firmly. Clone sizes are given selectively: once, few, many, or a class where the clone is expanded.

cdr3_aa: CASSLRAGGETQYF; cdr3_nt: TGCGCCAGCAGCTTGCGGGCCGGGGGGGAGACCCAGTACTTC; clone_size: .; v_call: TRBV5-1; j_call: TRBJ2-5; cdr3_length: 14; d_call: TRBD2
cdr3_aa: CASSPGGQNLLVDIQYF; cdr3_nt: TGTGCCAGCAGTCCGGGTGGACAGAATCTACTGGTGGACATTCAGTACTTC; clone_size: .; v_call: TRBV6-5; j_call: TRBJ2-4; cdr3_length: 17; d_call: .
cdr3_aa: CASSLREPANEQFF; cdr3_nt: TGCGCCAGCAGCCTCCGGGAGCCAGCTAATGAGCAGTTCTTC; clone_size: many; v_call: TRBV4-1; j_call: TRBJ2-1; cdr3_length: 14; d_call: .
cdr3_aa: CASTGDDEQFF; cdr3_nt: TGTGCCAGCACAGGGGACGATGAGCAGTTCTTC; clone_size: once; v_call: TRBV3-1; j_call: TRBJ2-1; cdr3_length: 11; d_call: .
cdr3_aa: CASSLGSSRATNTEAYF; cdr3_nt: TGCGCCAGCAGCTTGGGGTCCTCCCGGGCTACGAACACTGAAGCTTACTTT; clone_size: .; v_call: TRBV5-1; j_call: TRBJ1-1; cdr3_length: 17; d_call: .
cdr3_aa: CASSHSGDTNQPQHF; cdr3_nt: TGTGCCAGCAGCCACTCAGGGGACACCAATCAGCCCCAGCATTTT; clone_size: .; v_call: TRBV6-5; j_call: TRBJ1-5; cdr3_length: 15; d_call: .
cdr3_aa: CASSMGLEGLSSQPQHF; cdr3_nt: TGTGCCAGTAGTATGGGTCTGGAGGGGTTGAGCAGTCAGCCCCAGCATTTT; clone_size: .; v_call: TRBV19; j_call: TRBJ1-5; cdr3_length: 17; d_call: .
cdr3_aa: CSAPALAGAITGELFF; cdr3_nt: TGCAGTGCGCCCGCCCTAGCGGGAGCAATCACCGGGGAGCTGTTTTTT; clone_size: medium-sized; v_call: TRBV20-1; j_call: TRBJ2-2; cdr3_length: 16; d_call: TRBD2
cdr3_aa: CASSPQDGGSRNEQFF; cdr3_nt: TGTGCCAGCAGCCCGCAGGATGGCGGGAGTAGGAATGAGCAGTTCTTC; clone_size: medium-sized; v_call: TRBV7-2; j_call: TRBJ2-1; cdr3_length: 16; d_call: TRBD2
cdr3_aa: CASSPRGRDTGELFF; cdr3_nt: TGTGCCAGCAGCCCCAGAGGGAGGGACACCGGGGAGCTGTTTTTT; clone_size: .; v_call: TRBV9; j_call: TRBJ2-2; cdr3_length: 15; d_call: TRBD2
cdr3_aa: CSARRLANQPASYF; cdr3_nt: TGCAGTGCTCGTAGACTAGCGAACCAACCGGCGTCGTACTTC; clone_size: .; v_call: TRBV20-1; j_call: TRBJ2-7; cdr3_length: 14; d_call: TRBD2
cdr3_aa: CATSRDSSGNTDTQYF; cdr3_nt: TGTGCCACCAGCAGAGACTCTAGCGGCAACACAGATACGCAGTATTTT; clone_size: .; v_call: TRBV15; j_call: TRBJ2-3; cdr3_length: 16; d_call: TRBD2
cdr3_aa: CSIEAGVIRIPLYNEQFF; cdr3_nt: TGCAGCATTGAAGCTGGTGTCATCCGGATCCCCCTGTACAATGAGCAGTTCTTC; clone_size: .; v_call: TRBV29-1; j_call: TRBJ2-1; cdr3_length: 18; d_call: .
cdr3_aa: CSASSVGSRSDEQFF; cdr3_nt: TGCAGTGCTAGCTCTGTGGGTAGCCGCAGCGATGAGCAGTTCTTC; clone_size: .; v_call: TRBV20-1; j_call: TRBJ2-1; cdr3_length: 15; d_call: .
cdr3_aa: CASSSPLIQGRGTDTQYF; cdr3_nt: TGTGCCAGCAGCTCACCGCTAATACAGGGTAGGGGTACAGATACGCAGTATTTT; clone_size: .; v_call: TRBV11-2; j_call: TRBJ2-3; cdr3_length: 18; d_call: .
cdr3_aa: CASSARVLAGTYEQYF; cdr3_nt: TGCGCCAGCAGCGCCAGAGTGCTAGCGGGAACCTACGAGCAGTACTTC; clone_size: medium-sized; v_call: TRBV5-1; j_call: TRBJ2-7; cdr3_length: 16; d_call: TRBD2
cdr3_aa: CAARLAENNEQFF; cdr3_nt: TGTGCCGCAAGACTAGCCGAAAACAATGAGCAGTTCTTC; clone_size: .; v_call: TRBV11-2; j_call: TRBJ2-1; cdr3_length: 13; d_call: TRBD2
cdr3_aa: CASSLALGGGTEAFF; cdr3_nt: TGCGCCAGCAGCTTGGCCCTAGGGGGGGGCACTGAAGCTTTCTTT; clone_size: few; v_call: TRBV5-1; j_call: TRBJ1-1; cdr3_length: 15; d_call: .
cdr3_aa: CASSSYDEQYF; cdr3_nt: TGTGCCAGCAGTTCATACGACGAGCAGTACTTC; clone_size: .; v_call: TRBV6-5; j_call: TRBJ2-7; cdr3_length: 11; d_call: .
cdr3_aa: CAGSQLLTGGQPQHF; cdr3_nt: TGTGCCGGCAGTCAACTTCTGACAGGCGGTCAGCCCCAGCATTTT; clone_size: many; v_call: TRBV12-3/TRBV12-4; j_call: TRBJ1-5; cdr3_length: 15; d_call: .
cdr3_aa: CASSFRGGAGDTQYF; cdr3_nt: TGTGCCAGCAGCTTTCGCGGGGGGGCGGGAGATACGCAGTATTTT; clone_size: .; v_call: TRBV11-2; j_call: TRBJ2-3; cdr3_length: 15; d_call: TRBD2
cdr3_aa: CASSEQGREAFF; cdr3_nt: TGCGCCAGCAGTGAGCAGGGACGGGAAGCTTTCTTT; clone_size: few; v_call: TRBV10-1; j_call: TRBJ1-1; cdr3_length: 12; d_call: .
cdr3_aa: CASSEGVGGHLYEQYF; cdr3_nt: TGTGCCAGCAGTGAAGGTGTCGGAGGGCACCTTTACGAGCAGTACTTC; clone_size: .; v_call: TRBV6-1; j_call: TRBJ2-7; cdr3_length: 16; d_call: .
cdr3_aa: CASSQVLAELGEQFF; cdr3_nt: TGTGCCAGCAGCCAAGTGTTAGCGGAGCTTGGTGAGCAGTTCTTC; clone_size: medium-sized; v_call: TRBV14; j_call: TRBJ2-1; cdr3_length: 15; d_call: .
cdr3_aa: CASSYSNEQFF; cdr3_nt: TGTGCCAGCAGTTACAGCAATGAGCAGTTCTTC; clone_size: .; v_call: TRBV6-2/TRBV6-3; j_call: TRBJ2-1; cdr3_length: 11; d_call: .
cdr3_aa: CASRLQPQVGLEQYF; cdr3_nt: TGTGCCAGCAGGCTTCAACCTCAGGTAGGACTCGAGCAGTACTTC; clone_size: few; v_call: TRBV6-1; j_call: TRBJ2-7; cdr3_length: 15; d_call: .
cdr3_aa: CAWSWTGSTDTQYF; cdr3_nt: TGTGCCTGGAGTTGGACAGGTAGCACAGATACGCAGTATTTT; clone_size: many; v_call: TRBV30; j_call: TRBJ2-3; cdr3_length: 14; d_call: TRBD1
cdr3_aa: CATRTLLGRMSSYNEQFF; cdr3_nt: TGTGCCACCAGGACCTTACTGGGACGGATGAGCTCCTACAATGAGCAGTTCTTC; clone_size: many; v_call: TRBV15; j_call: TRBJ2-1; cdr3_length: 18; d_call: .
cdr3_aa: CSARDGGMNTEAFF; cdr3_nt: TGCAGTGCTAGAGATGGGGGGATGAACACTGAAGCTTTCTTT; clone_size: many; v_call: TRBV20-1; j_call: TRBJ1-1; cdr3_length: 14; d_call: .
cdr3_aa: CSASSLNSGNYNEQFF; cdr3_nt: TGCAGTGCTAGTTCTCTCAATAGCGGAAACTACAATGAGCAGTTCTTC; clone_size: .; v_call: TRBV20-1; j_call: TRBJ2-1; cdr3_length: 16; d_call: .
cdr3_aa: CSASGAGTYNEQFF; cdr3_nt: TGCAGTGCTAGCGGCGCGGGGACCTACAATGAGCAGTTCTTC; clone_size: many; v_call: TRBV20-1; j_call: TRBJ2-1; cdr3_length: 14; d_call: .
cdr3_aa: CASRVGDPGGYTF; cdr3_nt: TGTGCCAGCAGAGTAGGGGACCCCGGAGGCTACACCTTC; clone_size: .; v_call: TRBV6-6; j_call: TRBJ1-2; cdr3_length: 13; d_call: .
cdr3_aa: CASSLGQGLVEQFF; cdr3_nt: TGTGCCAGCAGCCTGGGACAGGGGTTGGTTGAGCAGTTCTTC; clone_size: many; v_call: TRBV11-3; j_call: TRBJ2-1; cdr3_length: 14; d_call: TRBD1
cdr3_aa: CASTKTGNEQFF; cdr3_nt: TGTGCCAGCACTAAGACAGGGAATGAGCAGTTCTTC; clone_size: .; v_call: TRBV6-1; j_call: TRBJ2-1; cdr3_length: 12; d_call: TRBD1
cdr3_aa: CASSLASGRAYEQYF; cdr3_nt: TGTGCCAGCAGCTTAGCTAGCGGGAGGGCCTACGAGCAGTACTTC; clone_size: few; v_call: TRBV7-9; j_call: TRBJ2-7; cdr3_length: 15; d_call: TRBD2
cdr3_aa: CASSLGLPQSYNEQFF; cdr3_nt: TGTGCCAGCAGCTTGGGACTACCCCAATCCTACAATGAGCAGTTCTTC; clone_size: .; v_call: TRBV5-4; j_call: TRBJ2-1; cdr3_length: 16; d_call: .
cdr3_aa: CASRLDRFQETQYF; cdr3_nt: TGCGCCAGCCGCCTCGACAGATTTCAAGAGACCCAGTACTTC; clone_size: .; v_call: TRBV5-1; j_call: TRBJ2-5; cdr3_length: 14; d_call: .
cdr3_aa: CATLGTGGPHEQYF; cdr3_nt: TGTGCCACCCTGGGTACGGGAGGGCCGCATGAGCAGTACTTC; clone_size: many; v_call: TRBV6-6; j_call: TRBJ2-7; cdr3_length: 14; d_call: TRBD2
cdr3_aa: CSVEDTSGSSYEQFF; cdr3_nt: TGCAGCGTTGAAGATACTAGCGGGAGCAGTTATGAGCAGTTCTTC; clone_size: many; v_call: TRBV29-1; j_call: TRBJ2-1; cdr3_length: 15; d_call: TRBD2